Detailed here is one T cell receptor (beta chain). The data were obtained in a study of PD-1 blockade in classical Hodgkin lymphoma. Described time point: cycle 4 day 1 (C4D1), after more than five weeks of nivolumab. Relapse was seen in all patients after autologous stem cell transplantation, and brentuximab vedotin exposure was variable. This CDR3 is 17 amino acids long. The junction had 11 bases not matched to a gene; V was cut back by 3 bases and J by 6 bases. The germline gives CDR1 SGHAT, CDR2 FQNNGV. The protocol was immunoSEQ multiplex PCR, while the TCRdb copy is restricted to in-frame clones and leaves out a portion. The sample includes tens of thousands of clones, approximately 80% of them seen just once.

Sample: peripheral blood mononuclear cells (PBMCs), taken before the fourth cycle of nivolumab. The sequence was obtained from a human donor with classical Hodgkin lymphoma. V and J are TRBV11-2 and TRBJ2-7, with 13 bases lining up with TRBD2. The CDR3: CASSFLATSGGALEQYF. DNA of the CDR3: TGTGCCAGCAGCTTCCTCGCCACTAGCGGGGGGGCCCTCGAGCAGTACTTC.